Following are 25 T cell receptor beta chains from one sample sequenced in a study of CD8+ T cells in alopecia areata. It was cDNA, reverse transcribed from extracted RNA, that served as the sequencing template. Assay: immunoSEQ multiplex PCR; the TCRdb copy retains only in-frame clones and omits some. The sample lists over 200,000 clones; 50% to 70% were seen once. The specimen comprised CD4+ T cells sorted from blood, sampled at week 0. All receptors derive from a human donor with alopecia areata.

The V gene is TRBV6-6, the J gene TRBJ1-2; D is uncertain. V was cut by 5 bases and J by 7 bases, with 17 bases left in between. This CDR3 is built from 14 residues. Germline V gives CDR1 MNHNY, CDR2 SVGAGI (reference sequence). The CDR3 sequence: CASSTPPESSGYTF. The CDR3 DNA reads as TGTGCCAGCAGTACCCCCCCGGAGAGTAGTGGCTACACCTTC.

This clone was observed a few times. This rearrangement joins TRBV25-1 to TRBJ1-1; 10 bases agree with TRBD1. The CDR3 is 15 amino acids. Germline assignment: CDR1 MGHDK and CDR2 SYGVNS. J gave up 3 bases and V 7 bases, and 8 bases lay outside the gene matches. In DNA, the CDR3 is TGTGCCAGCAACGCCCGGACAGGGGGGTACACTGAAGCTTTCTTT. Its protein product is CASNARTGGYTEAFF.

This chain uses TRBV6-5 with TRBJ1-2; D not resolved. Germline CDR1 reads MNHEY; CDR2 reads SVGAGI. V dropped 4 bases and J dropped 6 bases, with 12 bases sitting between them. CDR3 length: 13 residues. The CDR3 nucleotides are TGTGCCAGCAGTTCCTCCGGAGCGAATGGCTACACCTTC. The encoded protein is CASSSSGANGYTF.

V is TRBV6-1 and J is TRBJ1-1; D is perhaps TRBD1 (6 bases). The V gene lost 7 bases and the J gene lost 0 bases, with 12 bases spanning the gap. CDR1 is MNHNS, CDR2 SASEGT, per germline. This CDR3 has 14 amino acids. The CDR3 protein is CASTEGGVNTEAFF. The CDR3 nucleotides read TGTGCCAGCACCGAGGGGGGAGTGAACACTGAAGCTTTCTTT.

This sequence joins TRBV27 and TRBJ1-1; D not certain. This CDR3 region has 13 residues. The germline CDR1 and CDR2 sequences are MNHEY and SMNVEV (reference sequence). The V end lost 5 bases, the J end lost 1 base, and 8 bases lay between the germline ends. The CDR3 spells CASSSWKNTEAFF. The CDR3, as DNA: TGTGCCAGCAGTAGCTGGAAGAACACTGAAGCTTTCTTT.

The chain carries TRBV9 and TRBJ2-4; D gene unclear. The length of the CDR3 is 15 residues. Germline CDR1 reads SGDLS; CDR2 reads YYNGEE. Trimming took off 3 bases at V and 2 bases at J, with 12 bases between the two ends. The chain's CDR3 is CASSERPSTKNIQYF. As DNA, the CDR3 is TGTGCCAGCAGCGAACGACCGTCCACCAAAAACATTCAGTACTTC.

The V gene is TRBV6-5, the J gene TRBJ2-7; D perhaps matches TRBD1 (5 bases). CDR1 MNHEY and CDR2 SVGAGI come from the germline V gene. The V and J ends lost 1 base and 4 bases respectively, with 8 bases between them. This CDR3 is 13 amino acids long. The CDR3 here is CASSYYDSYEQYF. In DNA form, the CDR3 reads TGTGCCAGCAGTTACTACGACAGTTACGAGCAGTACTTC.

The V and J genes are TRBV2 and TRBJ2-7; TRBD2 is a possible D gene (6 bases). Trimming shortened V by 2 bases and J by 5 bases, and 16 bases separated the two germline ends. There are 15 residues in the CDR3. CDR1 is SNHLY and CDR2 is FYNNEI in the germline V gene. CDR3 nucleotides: TGTGCCAGCAGTGAATTTAGCGGCAGGTGGAACGAGCAGTACTTC. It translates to CASSEFSGRWNEQYF.

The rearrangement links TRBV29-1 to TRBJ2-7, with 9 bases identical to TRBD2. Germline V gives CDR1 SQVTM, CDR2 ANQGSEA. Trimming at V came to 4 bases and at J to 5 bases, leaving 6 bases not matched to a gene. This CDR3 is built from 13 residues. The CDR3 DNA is TGCAGCGTTGGCGGGAGGGCATCTGACGAGCAGTACTTC. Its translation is CSVGGRASDEQYF.

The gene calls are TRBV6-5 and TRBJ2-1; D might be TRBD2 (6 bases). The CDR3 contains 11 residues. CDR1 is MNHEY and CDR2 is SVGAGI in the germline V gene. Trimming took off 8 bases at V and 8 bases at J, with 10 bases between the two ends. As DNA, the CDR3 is TGTGCCAGCTCTCGACTAGATGAGCAGTTCTTC. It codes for CASSRLDEQFF.

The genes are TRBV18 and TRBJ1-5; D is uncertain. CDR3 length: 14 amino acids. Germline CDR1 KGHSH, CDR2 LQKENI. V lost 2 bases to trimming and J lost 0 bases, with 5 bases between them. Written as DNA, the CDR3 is TGTGCCAGCTCACCAGGGTTTAGCAATCAGCCCCAGCATTTT. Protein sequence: CASSPGFSNQPQHF.

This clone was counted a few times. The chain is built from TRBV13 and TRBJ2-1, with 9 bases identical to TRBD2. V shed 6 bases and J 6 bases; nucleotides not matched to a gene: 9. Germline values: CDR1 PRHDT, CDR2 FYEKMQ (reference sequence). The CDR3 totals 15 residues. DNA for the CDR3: TGTGCCAGCAGGCGAGGCGGGAGGGCCGGCAATGAGCAGTTCTTC. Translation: CASRRGGRAGNEQFF.

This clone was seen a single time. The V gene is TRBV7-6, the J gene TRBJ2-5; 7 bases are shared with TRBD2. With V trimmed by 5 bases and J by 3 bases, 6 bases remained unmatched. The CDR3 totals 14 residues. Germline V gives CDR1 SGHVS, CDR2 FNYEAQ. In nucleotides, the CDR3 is TGTGCCAGCAGCCGAAGGGCGGGAGAAGAGACCCAGTACTTC. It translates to CASSRRAGEETQYF. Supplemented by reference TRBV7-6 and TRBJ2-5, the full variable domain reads GAGVSQSPRYKVTKRGQDVALRCDPISGHVSLYWYRQALGQGPEFLTYFNYEAQQDKSGLPNDRFSAERPEGSISTLTIQRTEQRDSAMYRCASSRRAGEETQYFGPGTRLLVL.

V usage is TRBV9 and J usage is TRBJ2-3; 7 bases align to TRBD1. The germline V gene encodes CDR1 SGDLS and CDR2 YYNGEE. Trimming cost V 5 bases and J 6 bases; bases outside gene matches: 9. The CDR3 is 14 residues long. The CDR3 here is CASSGTVTTDTQYF. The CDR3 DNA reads TGTGCCAGCAGTGGGACAGTAACAACTGATACGCAGTATTTT.

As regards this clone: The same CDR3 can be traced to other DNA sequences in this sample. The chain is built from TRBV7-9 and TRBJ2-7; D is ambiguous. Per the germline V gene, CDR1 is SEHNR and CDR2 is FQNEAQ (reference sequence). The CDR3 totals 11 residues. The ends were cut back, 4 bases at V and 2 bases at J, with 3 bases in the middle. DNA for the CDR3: TGTGCCAGCAGCTCCGCCTACGAGCAGTACTTC. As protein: CASSSAYEQYF.

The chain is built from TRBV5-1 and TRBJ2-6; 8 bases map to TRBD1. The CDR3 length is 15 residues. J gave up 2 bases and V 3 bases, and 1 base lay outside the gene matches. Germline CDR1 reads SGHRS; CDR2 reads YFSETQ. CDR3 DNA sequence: TGCGCCAGCAGCTCGACAGGGGCTGGGGCCAACGTCCTGACTTTC. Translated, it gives CASSSTGAGANVLTF.

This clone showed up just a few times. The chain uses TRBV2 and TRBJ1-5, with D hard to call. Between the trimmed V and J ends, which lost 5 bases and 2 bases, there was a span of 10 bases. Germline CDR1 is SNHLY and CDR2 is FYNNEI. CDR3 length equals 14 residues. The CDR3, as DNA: TGTGCCAGCAGTAGACATGGGGGCAATCAGCCCCAGCATTTT. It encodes CASSRHGGNQPQHF.

The CDR3: CASSSDRRRGGELFF. Written as DNA, the CDR3 is TGTGCCAGCAGTTCGGACAGGAGAAGGGGCGGGGAGCTGTTTTTT. The chain is built from TRBV6-6 and TRBJ2-2; 7 positions agree with TRBD1. This CDR3 has 15 residues. Unmatched junction bases numbered 9, after V lost 4 bases and J lost 7 bases. Per the germline V gene, CDR1 is MNHNY and CDR2 is SVGAGI (reference sequence).

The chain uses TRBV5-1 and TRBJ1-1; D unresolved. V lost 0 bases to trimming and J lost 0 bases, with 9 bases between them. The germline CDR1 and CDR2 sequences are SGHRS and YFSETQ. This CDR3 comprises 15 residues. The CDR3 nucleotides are TGCGCCAGCAGCTTGGCCGTTAGTTTGAACACTGAAGCTTTCTTT. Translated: CASSLAVSLNTEAFF.

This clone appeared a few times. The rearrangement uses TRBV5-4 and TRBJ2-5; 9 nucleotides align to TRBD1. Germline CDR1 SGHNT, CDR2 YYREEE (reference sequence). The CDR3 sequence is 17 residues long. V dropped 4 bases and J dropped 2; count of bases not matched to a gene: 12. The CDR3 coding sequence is TGTGCCAGCAGCCCCGGGACAGGGCGTCAATTTCAAGAGACCCAGTACTTC. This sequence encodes CASSPGTGRQFQETQYF.

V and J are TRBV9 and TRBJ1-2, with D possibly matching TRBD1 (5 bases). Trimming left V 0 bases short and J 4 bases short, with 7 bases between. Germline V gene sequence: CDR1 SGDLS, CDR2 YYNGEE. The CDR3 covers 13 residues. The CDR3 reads CASSVATAYGYTF. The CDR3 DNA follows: TGTGCCAGCAGCGTAGCGACAGCCTATGGCTACACCTTC.

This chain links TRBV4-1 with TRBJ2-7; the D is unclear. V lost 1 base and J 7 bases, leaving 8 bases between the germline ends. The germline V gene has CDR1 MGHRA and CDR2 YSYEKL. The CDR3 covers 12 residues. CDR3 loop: CASSQAGGEQYF. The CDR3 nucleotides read TGCGCCAGCAGCCAAGCCGGCGGTGAGCAGTACTTC.

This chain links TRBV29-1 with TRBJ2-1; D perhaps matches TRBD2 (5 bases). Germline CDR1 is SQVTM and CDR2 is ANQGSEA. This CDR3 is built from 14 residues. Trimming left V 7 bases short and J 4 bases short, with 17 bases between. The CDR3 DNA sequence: TGCAGCGCCCGCCTCGGGGTTGGGTACAATGAGCAGTTCTTC. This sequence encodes CSARLGVGYNEQFF.

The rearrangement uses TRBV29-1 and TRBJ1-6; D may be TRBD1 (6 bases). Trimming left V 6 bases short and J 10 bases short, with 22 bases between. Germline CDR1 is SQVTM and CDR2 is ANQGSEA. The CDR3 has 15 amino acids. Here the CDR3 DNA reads TGCAGCGTCAATGTAAGGGGCAGGGGAAAGTCACCCCTCCACTTT. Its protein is CSVNVRGRGKSPLHF.

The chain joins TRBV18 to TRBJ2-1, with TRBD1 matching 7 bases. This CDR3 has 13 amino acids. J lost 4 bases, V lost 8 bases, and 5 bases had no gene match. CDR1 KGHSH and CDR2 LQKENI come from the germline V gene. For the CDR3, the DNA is TGTGCCAGCCGGGACAGAGAATACAATGAGCAGTTCTTC. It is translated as CASRDREYNEQFF.